The next 3 T cell receptor beta chains were all read from a single sample in a study of identical twins. TCRdb re-derived calls from the 5' RACE reads in MiXCR, one entry per CDR3 protein. The sample holds about 430,000 distinct CDR3 sequences; about a fifth are singletons and the top ten take less than 15%. The sample was naive T cells sorted from blood. These receptor sequences come from a man aged 45-65 years in good health.

This clonotype was seen ten or more times. The V gene is TRBV5-1, the J gene TRBJ2-1, with 9 positions matching TRBD1. The CDR3 contains 16 residues. Germline V gene data show CDR1 as SGHRS and CDR2 as YFSETQ. The trim removed 3 bases at V and 6 bases at J, leaving 10 bases unmatched. For the CDR3, the DNA is TGCGCCAGCAGCTCCCTTGGGACAGGGATGATCAATGAGCAGTTCTTC. Translated: CASSSLGTGMINEQFF.

This clonotype was observed a handful of times. The V gene is TRBV11-2, the J gene TRBJ2-2; D uncertain. Trimming cost V 5 bases and J 5 bases, with 9 bases left between them. The CDR3 sequence is 13 residues long. Germline-derived CDR1 and CDR2 are SGHAT and FQNNGV. The CDR3 reads CASSRGETGELFF. Written as DNA, the CDR3 is TGTGCCAGCAGCCGCGGCGAGACCGGGGAGCTGTTTTTT.

The sample holds a few counts of this clonotype. V and J are TRBV24-1 and TRBJ1-1, with D possibly being TRBD1 (5 bases). Germline loops: CDR1 KGHDR, CDR2 SFDVKD. The V and J ends lost 4 bases and 5 bases respectively, with 10 bases between them. The CDR3 has 13 amino acids. The CDR3 is CATSDDSGTEAFF. DNA of the CDR3: TGTGCCACCAGTGACGACAGTGGGACTGAAGCTTTCTTT.